The 13 T cell receptor beta chains presented below share a single source sample, sequenced in a study of CD8 T cells in ankylosing spondylitis. Each CDR3 protein gets one entry after TCRdb re-called the 5' RACE reads with MiXCR. In the table there are about 340,000 distinct CDR3 sequences, 14% to 15% of which are singletons. Sequencing was performed on blood, either unsorted or a sorted T cell fraction (not recorded which). The receptors here all came from a male donor with ankylosing spondylitis or in good health (not recorded which).

This clonotype was counted ten times or more. The rearrangement joins TRBV24-1 to TRBJ2-3, with unresolved D. Germline CDR1 KGHDR, CDR2 SFDVKD. Between the trimmed V and J ends, which lost 5 bases and 6 bases, there was a span of 11 bases. This CDR3 comprises 13 residues. CDR3: CATSGLQGDTQYF. The CDR3 coding sequence is TGTGCCACCAGTGGTTTACAAGGGGATACGCAGTATTTT.

This clonotype appeared many times. The genes are TRBV20-1 and TRBJ1-1; D remains ambiguous. CDR1 DFQATT and CDR2 SNEGSKA come from the germline V gene (reference sequence). The CDR3 runs 11 residues. Trimming cost V 4 bases and J 4 bases, with 7 bases left between them. CDR3 residues: CSANGPTEAFF. DNA for the CDR3: TGCAGTGCTAACGGGCCCACTGAAGCTTTCTTT.

The CDR3 DNA reads TGTGCCACCAGTGACTTGGACAGGCCGGAGCAGTTCTTC. Protein: CATSDLDRPEQFF. The chain uses TRBV24-1 and TRBJ2-1, with 7 bases identical to TRBD1. This CDR3 is built from 13 residues. The V gene's germline CDR1 is KGHDR and CDR2 SFDVKD. The J segment lost 10 bases and the V segment lost 4 bases, leaving 6 bases of the junction unmatched.

A few counts support this clonotype. CDR3 residues: CSARDRRDEQYF. CDR3 sequence (DNA): TGCAGTGCTAGAGATCGTAGGGACGAGCAGTACTTC. The rearrangement joins TRBV20-1 to TRBJ2-7; D gene uncertain. This CDR3 is built from 12 residues. The germline V gene encodes CDR1 DFQATT and CDR2 SNEGSKA (reference sequence). Trimming stripped 0 bases from V and 5 bases from J, with 8 bases between.

This clonotype has just a few counts. The chain combines TRBV3-1 with TRBJ2-7, with TRBD2 matching over 8 bases. The J segment lost 0 bases and the V segment lost 3 bases, leaving 7 bases of the junction unmatched. Germline V gene lookup returns CDR1 LGHDT and CDR2 YNNKEL (reference sequence). The CDR3 extends over 16 amino acids. The CDR3 sequence is CASSHPAGAGSYEQYF. The CDR3 DNA is TGTGCCAGCAGCCACCCAGCGGGAGCGGGCTCCTACGAGCAGTACTTC.

The chain uses TRBV19 and TRBJ1-1; weak D call: TRBD1 (5 bases). CDR1 and CDR2 from the germline V gene are LNHDA and SQIVND (reference sequence). The V and J ends lost 7 bases and 3 bases respectively, with 9 bases between them. The CDR3 extends over 12 amino acids. The CDR3 DNA follows: TGTGCCAGTAAGCAGGGCCACACTGAAGCTTTCTTT. This encodes CASKQGHTEAFF.

This clonotype was picked up many times. V and J are TRBV5-1 and TRBJ2-5; D perhaps matches TRBD2 (6 bases). Trimming took 1 base from V and 3 from J, leaving 13 bases between them. This CDR3 region has 15 residues. The V gene's germline CDR1 is SGHRS and CDR2 YFSETQ. In nucleotides, the CDR3 is TGCGCCAGCAGCTTGCTCCTAGCGTCAGAAGAGACCCAGTACTTC. Protein: CASSLLLASEETQYF. The whole variable domain, filled in from reference TRBV5-1 and TRBJ2-5, reads KAGVTQTPRYLIKTRGQQVTLSCSPISGHRSVSWYQQTPGQGLQFLFEYFSETQRNKGNFPGRFSGRQFSNSRSEMNVSTLELGDSALYLCASSLLLASEETQYFGPGTRLLVL.

V usage is TRBV20-1 and J usage is TRBJ2-7; D is perhaps TRBD1 (6 bases). The germline V gene encodes CDR1 DFQATT and CDR2 SNEGSKA (reference sequence). The CDR3 totals 12 residues. The V end lost 5 bases, the J end lost 0 bases, and 8 bases lay between the germline ends. The CDR3 DNA sequence: TGCAGTGCTGACAGGAGCTCCTACGAGCAGTACTTC. Amino acid sequence: CSADRSSYEQYF.

This chain uses TRBV5-1 with TRBJ2-7, with TRBD2 matching over 9 bases. This CDR3 is 14 amino acids long. The V gene end was trimmed by 4 bases and the J gene end by 4 bases; junction bases not matched to a gene: 6. Per germline, CDR1 SGHRS and CDR2 YFSETQ. This CDR3 reads CASSPGTSTYEQYF. The CDR3 DNA is TGCGCCAGCAGCCCCGGGACTAGCACTTACGAGCAGTACTTC.

This clonotype was detected a few times. This chain uses TRBV27 with TRBJ2-1; 7 positions agree with TRBD1. The CDR3 extends over 15 amino acids. Germline V gene sequence: CDR1 MNHEY, CDR2 SMNVEV (reference sequence). Trimming took 7 bases from V and 9 from J; bases not matched to a gene: 15. The CDR3 sequence is CASTSPGQPGGEQFF. DNA for the CDR3: TGTGCCAGCACCTCACCGGGACAGCCCGGCGGTGAGCAGTTCTTC.

The rearrangement links TRBV12-3 or TRBV12-4 to TRBJ1-6; 7 nucleotides align to TRBD1. There are 16 residues in the CDR3. V lost 3 bases, J lost 7 bases, and 9 bases stayed unmatched. The CDR3 DNA is TGTGCCAGCAGTTTCGGGGGGGGACAGCGAAATTCACCCCTCCACTTT. Protein sequence: CASSFGGGQRNSPLHF.

This clonotype was picked up a small number of times. The chain employs TRBV5-1 and TRBJ2-7; a weak D match, TRBD1 (6 bases). V was shortened by 4 bases and J by 0 bases, with 14 bases between the two germline ends. CDR3 length: 15 residues. Germline V lookup: CDR1 SGHRS, CDR2 YFSETQ. The CDR3 DNA reads TGCGCCAGCAGCCCTACTGACAGGAGCTCCTACGAGCAGTACTTC. Encoded protein: CASSPTDRSSYEQYF.

This chain joins TRBV19 and TRBJ2-1; D gene ambiguous. The germline CDR1 and CDR2 sequences are LNHDA and SQIVND (reference sequence). V dropped 4 bases and J dropped 6 bases, with 7 bases sitting between them. The CDR3 spans 12 residues. The CDR3: CASSNRRNEQFF. In nucleotides, the CDR3 is TGTGCCAGTAGTAACCGACGCAATGAGCAGTTCTTC.